This T cell receptor (beta chain) was profiled in a study of CD8 T cells in Susac syndrome. The CDR3 has 14 residues. Trimming removed 3 bases at V and 4 bases at J, with 14 bases between. The germline V gene encodes CDR1 SGHDT and CDR2 YYEEEE. CD8+ and CD4+ T cells circulating in blood were sequenced for TCR beta. Negative isolation yielded CD8+ and CD4+ T cells; FACS enriched TEMRA cells. RNA, at about 0.45 to 1 ug, was reverse transcribed with random hexamers. immunoSEQ multiplex PCR amplified TCR beta CDR3 across 54 Vbeta, 13 Jbeta. TCRdb reprocessed the immunoSEQ multiplex PCR reads with MiXCR, giving one entry per CDR3 protein. Among approximately 76,000 distinct CDR3 sequences, 85% to 95% were seen once, and the ten largest hold under 0.5%.

The chain is built from TRBV5-6 and TRBJ2-7; the D gene could be TRBD1 or TRBD2 (5 bases each). The sequenced sample consisted of CD8+ T cells from PBMCs. The source of this sequence is a human donor with multiple sclerosis. CDR3 nucleotides: TGTGCCAGCAGCTCGGGGCTAGACTCTTACGAGCAGTACTTC. Protein product: CASSSGLDSYEQYF.